The 24 T cell receptor beta chains reported below all come from one sample, sequenced in a study of cytomegalovirus exposure and HLA in healthy donors. The PCR employed 60 Vbeta primers together with 13 Jbeta primers. Profiled with immunoSEQ multiplex PCR; TCRdb holds only in-frame clones, not every one. This table holds 82,000 or so clones, around 10% found once. Sequencing was performed on PBMCs. The source is a man aged 60-69 years in good health and CMV-seropositive.

This clone has more than one count but fewer than ten. The gene calls are TRBV30 and TRBJ2-1; possible D gene TRBD2, 6 bases. The length of the CDR3 is 19 residues. Germline V gives CDR1 GTSNPN, CDR2 SVGIG (reference sequence). Trimming left V 0 bases short and J 3 bases short, with 24 bases between. In nucleotides, the CDR3 is TGTGCCTGGAGTGTAGTCCTATGGAACGGCGGGAAGAACTACAATGAGCAGTTCTTC. It specifies CAWSVVLWNGGKNYNEQFF.

V is TRBV27 and J is TRBJ2-3; 9 bases agree with TRBD1. Unmatched junction bases numbered 7, after V lost 6 bases and J lost 3 bases. The germline V gene encodes CDR1 MNHEY and CDR2 SMNVEV (reference sequence). The CDR3 loop spans 15 amino acids. The CDR3 protein is CASRGTGFSTDTQYF. CDR3 bases: TGTGCCAGCAGGGGGACAGGGTTTTCGACAGATACGCAGTATTTT.

The chain has TRBV7-9 and TRBJ2-3; 9 bases match TRBD2. Germline V gene data show CDR1 as SEHNR and CDR2 as FQNEAQ (reference sequence). The length of the CDR3 is 13 residues. The V segment lost 2 bases and the J segment 12 bases; nucleotides outside the gene matches: 6. The CDR3 sequence is CASSLLGTSSQYF. Written as DNA, the CDR3 is TGTGCCAGCAGCTTACTCGGGACTAGCTCCCAGTATTTT. Supplemented by reference TRBV7-9 and TRBJ2-3, the full variable domain reads DTGVSQNPRHKITKRGQNVTFRCDPISEHNRLYWYRQTLGQGPEFLTYFQNEAQLEKSRLLSDRFSAERPKGSFSTLEIQRTEQGDSAMYLCASSLLGTSSQYFGPGTRLTVL.

V usage is TRBV13 and J usage is TRBJ2-2, with 9 positions matching TRBD2. Losses at the gene ends were 6 bases for V and 6 bases for J; bases not matched to a gene: 5. The CDR3 is 14 residues long. Germline V gene sequence: CDR1 PRHDT, CDR2 FYEKMQ (reference sequence). The CDR3 DNA reads as TGTGCCAGCAGGTCTAGCGGGGCTCCCGGGGAGCTGTTTTTT. It codes for CASRSSGAPGELFF.

This clone was counted a few times. The chain carries TRBV4-1 and TRBJ2-3; 10 bases are a match to TRBD2. The V and J ends lost 2 bases and 2 bases, in that order; junction bases with no gene match: 13. CDR3 length: 19 amino acids. The V gene's germline CDR1 is MGHRA and CDR2 YSYEKL. The CDR3 spells CASSQFRLAGALPTDTQYF. As DNA, the CDR3 is TGCGCCAGCAGCCAATTCCGGCTAGCGGGGGCCCTCCCCACAGATACGCAGTATTTT.

This chain connects TRBV19 to TRBJ2-7; 8 bases agree with TRBD2. CDR1 is LNHDA and CDR2 is SQIVND in the germline V gene (reference sequence). CDR3 size: 15 residues. V was clipped by 5 bases and J by 5 bases; unmatched bases: 11. The CDR3 sequence is CASSRSSGTPNEQYF. In DNA form, the CDR3 reads TGTGCCAGTAGTCGAAGTAGCGGGACGCCAAACGAGCAGTACTTC.

The V gene is TRBV20-1, the J gene TRBJ1-2; 7 nucleotides line up with TRBD1. Germline V gives CDR1 DFQATT, CDR2 SNEGSKA (reference sequence). Trimming at V came to 7 bases and at J to 8 bases, leaving 4 bases not matched to a gene. The CDR3 runs 10 residues. The CDR3 reads CSGTGVGYTF. CDR3 DNA sequence: TGCAGTGGAACAGGGGTGGGCTACACCTTC.

The chain recombines TRBV18 with TRBJ2-5, with 8 nucleotides matching TRBD1. Germline CDR1 is KGHSH and CDR2 is LQKENI. The CDR3 has 12 residues. The ends lost 3 bases at V and 13 bases at J; junction bases unmatched: 7. CDR3 in DNA: TGTGCCAGCTCACCGGGACAGGCCCCGGCGTACTTC. It translates to CASSPGQAPAYF.

This chain uses TRBV30 with TRBJ2-3, with a weak D call TRBD2 (5 bases). In germline, CDR1 is GTSNPN, CDR2 SVGIG (reference sequence). Trimming took off 3 bases at V and 2 bases at J, with 12 bases between the two ends. The CDR3 is made up of 14 amino acids. CDR3 DNA: TGTGCCTGGAGGGCGGGTATTAACACAGATACGCAGTATTTT. Amino acids: CAWRAGINTDTQYF. Together with reference TRBV30 and TRBJ2-3, the CDR3 gives the full variable domain: SQTIHQWPATLVQPVGSPLSLECTVEGTSNPNLYWYRQAAGRGLQLLFYSVGIGQISSEVPQNLSASRPQDRQFILSSKKLLLSDSGFYLCAWRAGINTDTQYFGPGTRLTVL.

J is TRBJ1-2 and V is TRBV6-1, with D possibly being TRBD1 (5 bases). The CDR3 covers 16 residues. Germline CDR1 is MNHNS and CDR2 is SASEGT. Deletions cut 2 bases from V and 7 bases from J, with 20 bases between. The chain's CDR3 is CASSEIPDVRAAGYTF. The CDR3 DNA sequence: TGTGCCAGCAGTGAAATCCCCGACGTCAGGGCGGCTGGCTACACCTTC.

This clone was observed a few times. The chain has TRBV28 and TRBJ1-2, with 7 bases that match TRBD1. V lost 8 bases and J lost 8; bases outside the gene matches: 5. The germline CDR1 and CDR2 sequences are MDHEN and SYDVKM. The length of the CDR3 is 11 residues. CDR3 protein: CASEGAGGYTF. CDR3 bases: TGTGCCAGCGAGGGGGCTGGAGGCTACACCTTC.

This clone was seen repeatedly, ten times or more. The chain uses TRBV5-1 and TRBJ1-1, with D perhaps TRBD1 (6 bases). The CDR3 contains 13 residues. Germline assignment: CDR1 SGHRS and CDR2 YFSETQ. V lost 5 bases and J 11 bases, leaving 19 bases between the germline ends. In nucleotides, the CDR3 is TGCGCCAGCAGTGACCACGAACGCACAGGGGCTTTCTTT. This encodes CASSDHERTGAFF.

The chain is built from TRBV6-6 and TRBJ1-4; D remains ambiguous. V lost 1 base and J 8 bases, leaving 14 bases between the germline ends. Germline V gene sequence: CDR1 MNHNY, CDR2 SVGAGI (reference sequence). This CDR3 has 15 residues. The DNA for the CDR3 is TGTGCCAGCAGTTACTTGTCAGAAGCGAGCGAAAAACTGTTTTTT. It codes for CASSYLSEASEKLFF.

This clone was detected only a few times. One end of the junction does not line up with germline, which may come from a read error. The rearrangement links TRBV4-1 to TRBJ2-1, with 9 bases lining up with TRBD2. Germline CDR1 MGHRA, CDR2 YSYEKL. CDR3 length equals 16 residues. CDR3 residues: CASSKEDLAGRNEQFF. The CDR3 nucleotides read TGCGCCAGCAGCAAAGAAGACCTAGCGGGACGGAATGAGCAGTTCTTC.

This chain joins TRBV6-4 and TRBJ2-1; 13 nucleotides agree with TRBD2. The CDR3 has 15 amino acids. Germline V CDR1 and CDR2: MRHNA, SNTAGT. Unmatched junction bases numbered 4, after V lost 3 bases and J lost 8 bases. CDR3 DNA sequence: TGTGCCAGCAGTGAACTAGCGGGGGGGTTTGATGAGCAGTTCTTC. Translating gives CASSELAGGFDEQFF.

This clone was counted a few times. The chain links TRBV30 to TRBJ1-1; no clear D. Trimming took 2 bases from V and 0 from J, leaving 7 bases between them. The CDR3 runs to 13 residues. Germline V gene lookup returns CDR1 GTSNPN and CDR2 SVGIG (reference sequence). The DNA for the CDR3 is TGTGCCTGGAGTCCCCGTATGAACACTGAAGCTTTCTTT. This encodes CAWSPRMNTEAFF.

There are a few counts of this clone. The J gene is TRBJ2-1, the V gene TRBV10-1; TRBD1 aligns across 10 bases. The V and J ends lost 8 bases and 5 bases, in that order; junction bases with no gene match: 3. In germline, CDR1 is WNHNN, CDR2 SYGVQD (reference sequence). CDR3 length equals 13 residues. CDR3 DNA sequence: TGCGCCAGCGACAGGGGGCTAGACAATGAGCAGTTCTTC. Its translation is CASDRGLDNEQFF.

As for this clone: The same CDR3 is also encoded by other DNA sequences in this sample. The chain carries TRBV20-1 and TRBJ1-2; D is possibly TRBD1 (5 bases). This CDR3 has 11 amino acids. The germline CDR1 and CDR2 sequences are DFQATT and SNEGSKA (reference sequence). With 4 bases removed from V and 5 bases from J, the gap between germline ends came to 8 bases. CDR3 nucleotide sequence: TGCAGTGCTATCGGGGGGTATGGCTACACCTTC. This codes for CSAIGGYGYTF.

This clone has a handful of counts. The chain is built from TRBV7-3 and TRBJ1-3; 7 positions agree with TRBD1. The V and J ends lost 5 bases and 4 bases, in that order; junction bases with no gene match: 8. Looked up from germline, CDR1 is SGHTA and CDR2 is FQGTGA. The length of the CDR3 is 15 residues. The CDR3 DNA is TGTGCCAGCAGCCCCACAGGGGCCGTCGGAAACACCATATATTTT. Translation gives CASSPTGAVGNTIYF.

V usage is TRBV20-1 and J usage is TRBJ1-2, with D unclear. This CDR3 comprises 11 residues. Germline lookup yields CDR1 DFQATT and CDR2 SNEGSKA (reference sequence). The V end lost 0 bases, the J end lost 8 bases, and 7 bases lay between the germline ends. This chain's CDR3 is CSARDYPGYTF. CDR3 bases: TGCAGTGCTAGAGACTACCCGGGCTACACCTTC.

Notes on this clone: An end of the junction does not agree with germline; a read error may underlie this. The V gene is TRBV30, the J gene TRBJ2-5, with 7 bases fitting TRBD1. This CDR3 contains 14 residues. Germline V gene lookup returns CDR1 GTSNPN and CDR2 SVGIG (reference sequence). CDR3 coding DNA: TGTGCCTGGAGTCCCTGGGACAGACAAGAGGCCCAGTACTTC. This encodes CAWSPWDRQEAQYF.

This clone was detected only a few times. V and J are TRBV7-6 and TRBJ2-1; 7 nucleotides match TRBD1. CDR1 SGHVS and CDR2 FNYEAQ come from the germline V gene. This CDR3 has 15 residues. With V trimmed by 4 bases and J by 1 base, 4 bases remained unmatched. The CDR3: CASSSVQGSYNEQFF. As DNA, the CDR3 is TGTGCCAGCAGCTCTGTACAGGGGTCCTACAATGAGCAGTTCTTC.

The chain is built from TRBV6-5 and TRBJ1-2, with TRBD1 identical over 7 bases. Germline V CDR1 and CDR2: MNHEY, SVGAGI. The V gene end was trimmed by 0 bases and the J gene end by 6 bases; junction bases not matched to a gene: 7. CDR3 size: 15 residues. CDR3 protein: CASSYSGLGTDGYTF. The CDR3 nucleotides read TGTGCCAGCAGTTACTCAGGTCTCGGGACAGATGGCTACACCTTC.

This clone came up a few times. The genes are TRBV5-5 and TRBJ2-7, with TRBD1 identical over 9 bases. Germline V gene data show CDR1 as SGHKS and CDR2 as YYEKEE (reference sequence). The CDR3 sequence is 14 residues long. Trimming at V came to 4 bases and at J to 5 bases, leaving 7 bases not matched to a gene. CDR3 residues: CASSTDRGWNEQYF. In DNA form, the CDR3 reads TGTGCCAGCAGCACAGACAGGGGGTGGAACGAGCAGTACTTC.